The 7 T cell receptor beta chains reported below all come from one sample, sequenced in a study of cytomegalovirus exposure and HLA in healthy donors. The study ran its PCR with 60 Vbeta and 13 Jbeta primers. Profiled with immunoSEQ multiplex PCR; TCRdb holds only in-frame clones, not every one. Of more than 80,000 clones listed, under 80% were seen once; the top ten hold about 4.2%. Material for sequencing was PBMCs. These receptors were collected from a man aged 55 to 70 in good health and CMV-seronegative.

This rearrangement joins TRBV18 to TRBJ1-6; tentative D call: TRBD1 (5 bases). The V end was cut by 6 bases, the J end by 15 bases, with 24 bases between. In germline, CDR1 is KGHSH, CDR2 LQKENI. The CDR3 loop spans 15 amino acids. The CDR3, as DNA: TGTGCCAGCTCCGCGGACCGAACACTTCTCGGGGGCCTCCACTTT. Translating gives CASSADRTLLGGLHF.

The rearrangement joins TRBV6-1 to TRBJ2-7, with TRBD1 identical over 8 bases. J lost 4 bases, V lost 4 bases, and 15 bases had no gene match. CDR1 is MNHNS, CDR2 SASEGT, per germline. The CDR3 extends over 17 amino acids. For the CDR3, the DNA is TGTGCCAGCAGTGGCCAGGGGGCGCTATTTAAGGGATACGAGCAGTACTTC. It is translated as CASSGQGALFKGYEQYF.

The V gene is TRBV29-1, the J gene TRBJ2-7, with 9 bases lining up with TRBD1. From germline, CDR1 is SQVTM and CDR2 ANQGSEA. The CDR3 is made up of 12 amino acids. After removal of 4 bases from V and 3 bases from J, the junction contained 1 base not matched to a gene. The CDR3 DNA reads TGCAGCGTTGCGGGACAGGGCTACGAGCAGTACTTC. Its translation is CSVAGQGYEQYF.

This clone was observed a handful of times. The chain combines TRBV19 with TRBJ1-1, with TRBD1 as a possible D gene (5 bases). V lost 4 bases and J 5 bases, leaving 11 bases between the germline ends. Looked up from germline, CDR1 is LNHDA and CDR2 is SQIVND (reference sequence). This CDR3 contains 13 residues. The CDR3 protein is CASSTTGETEAFF. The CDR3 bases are TGTGCCAGTAGTACTACAGGAGAGACTGAAGCTTTCTTT.

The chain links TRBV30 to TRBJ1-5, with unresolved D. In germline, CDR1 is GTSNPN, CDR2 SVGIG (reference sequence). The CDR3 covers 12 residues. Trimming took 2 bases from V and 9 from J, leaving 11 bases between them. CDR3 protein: CAWSPRRGPQHF. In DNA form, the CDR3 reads TGTGCCTGGAGTCCCCGTCGGGGGCCCCAGCATTTT.

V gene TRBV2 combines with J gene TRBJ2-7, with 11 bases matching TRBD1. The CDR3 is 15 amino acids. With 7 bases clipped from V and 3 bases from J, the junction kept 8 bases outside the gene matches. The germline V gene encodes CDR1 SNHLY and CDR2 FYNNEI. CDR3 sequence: CASTSWTGGIYEQYF. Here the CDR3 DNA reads TGTGCCAGCACATCCTGGACAGGGGGCATCTACGAGCAGTACTTC.

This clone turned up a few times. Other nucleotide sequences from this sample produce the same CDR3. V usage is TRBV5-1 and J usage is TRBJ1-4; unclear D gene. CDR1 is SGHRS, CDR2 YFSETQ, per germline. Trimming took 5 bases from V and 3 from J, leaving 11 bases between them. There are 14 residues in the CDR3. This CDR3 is CASRGGGSNEKLFF. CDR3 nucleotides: TGCGCCAGCAGGGGAGGTGGCTCTAATGAAAAACTGTTTTTT.